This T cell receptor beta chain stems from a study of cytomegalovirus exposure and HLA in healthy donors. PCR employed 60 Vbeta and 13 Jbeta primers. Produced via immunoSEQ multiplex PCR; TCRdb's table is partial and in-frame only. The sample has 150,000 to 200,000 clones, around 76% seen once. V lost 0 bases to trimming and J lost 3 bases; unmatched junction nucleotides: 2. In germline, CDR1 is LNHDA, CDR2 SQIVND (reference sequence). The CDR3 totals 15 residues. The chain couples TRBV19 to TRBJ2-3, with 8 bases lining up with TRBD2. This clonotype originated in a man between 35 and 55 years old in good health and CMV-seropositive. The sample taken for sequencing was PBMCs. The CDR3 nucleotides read TGTGCCAGTAGTATAGATGCGGGGGGAACAGATACGCAGTATTTT. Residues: CASSIDAGGTDTQYF.